The 21 T cell receptor beta chains listed next were all sequenced from one sample in a study of blood T cells in healthy people across ages. Using a J-beta primer mix together with a sample-barcoded 5' primer, a second PCR was run for roughly 7 to 12 cycles. TCRdb redid the calling of the 5' RACE reads with MiXCR, one entry per CDR3 protein. The sample carries about 1,500,000 distinct CDR3 sequences, approximately 28% recorded once. The specimen was blood. The receptors were sampled from a young woman in good health.

This clonotype was counted a single time. Lacking the conserved final phenylalanine or tryptophan, this CDR3 likely reflects a read error. The V call is TRBV6-1, the J call TRBJ1-2; 8 bases align to TRBD1. CDR3 length: 14 amino acids. V was pared by 1 base and J by 7 bases, with 5 bases of the junction left unmatched. CDR1 and CDR2 (germline): MNHNS, SASEGT. CDR3 nucleotides: TGTGCCAGCAGTGAAGGGCCGGACAGGGTTGGCTACACCTGC. Translation: CASSEGPDRVGYTC.

The rearrangement links TRBV6-1 to TRBJ1-5; D is unresolved. This CDR3 has 14 residues. Trimming removed 1 base from V and 10 bases from J, with 14 bases in between. Germline-derived CDR1 and CDR2 are MNHNS and SASEGT. The CDR3 sequence: CASSEGGSIGPQHF. The CDR3 bases are TGTGCCAGCAGTGAAGGGGGTTCAATCGGCCCCCAGCATTTT.

The V and J genes are TRBV7-2 and TRBJ1-5, with D uncertain. The germline V gene has CDR1 SGHTA and CDR2 FQGNSA. This CDR3 has 16 amino acids. V shed 1 base and J shed 4 bases, with 14 bases lying between them. CDR3 bases: TGTGCCAGCAGCTTAGGCGGTGGGCATACAAATCAGCCCCAGCATTTT. This encodes CASSLGGGHTNQPQHF.

This clonotype turned up a few times. The chain links TRBV5-5 to TRBJ1-2; 11 bases line up with TRBD1. The germline V gene has CDR1 SGHKS and CDR2 YYEKEE (reference sequence). This CDR3 region has 17 residues. The ends lost 0 bases at V and 4 bases at J; junction bases unmatched: 8. CDR3 DNA sequence: TGTGCCAGCAGCTTGGATCTCGGGACAGGGGGTTTCTATGGCTACACCTTC. Its translation: CASSLDLGTGGFYGYTF. Looking up the rest from reference TRBV5-5 and TRBJ1-2 gives the full variable domain: DAGVTQSPTHLIKTRGQQVTLRCSPISGHKSVSWYQQVLGQGPQFIFQYYEKEERGRGNFPDRFSARQFPNYSSELNVNALLLGDSALYLCASSLDLGTGGFYGYTFGSGTRLTVV.

The J gene is TRBJ2-4, the V gene TRBV7-9; 7 nucleotides agree with TRBD2. Gene TRBJ2-7 matches the end of the DNA better, so the J call may be wrong. Germline assignment: CDR1 SEHNR and CDR2 FQNEAQ (reference sequence). The CDR3 consists of 17 residues. The CDR3 here is CASSLEKAWGGNYEQYF. For the CDR3, the DNA is TGTGCCAGCAGCTTAGAAAAAGCTTGGGGAGGGAACTACGAGCAGTACTTC.

The V and J genes are TRBV14 and TRBJ2-1; D is ambiguous. Trimming left V 4 bases short and J 7 bases short, with 17 bases between. Germline V gene sequence: CDR1 SGHDN, CDR2 FVKESK. CDR3 length equals 15 residues. The CDR3 spells CASSPGPASCNEQFF. The DNA of the CDR3 is TGTGCCAGCAGCCCCGGACCAGCCTCCTGTAATGAGCAGTTCTTC.

This clonotype was recorded at least ten times. J is TRBJ2-7 and V is TRBV29-1; 8 nucleotides align to TRBD2. CDR3 length: 13 amino acids. J gave up 3 bases and V 6 bases, and 7 bases lay outside the gene matches. The germline gives CDR1 SQVTM, CDR2 ANQGSEA. The CDR3 sequence: CSVRPGRDYEQYF. The CDR3 nucleotides read TGCAGCGTACGCCCCGGGAGGGACTACGAGCAGTACTTC.

This clonotype was seen at least ten times. The chain combines TRBV29-1 with TRBJ1-2; 7 positions agree with TRBD1. Germline CDR1 and CDR2: SQVTM and ANQGSEA. The CDR3 sequence is 16 residues long. V trimming: 6 bases; J trimming: 1 base; junction bases outside the gene matches: 14. For the CDR3, the DNA is TGCAGCGTCCAAGGGGGCAGGGATTCGGGTAACTATGGCTACACCTTC. It translates to CSVQGGRDSGNYGYTF.

As to this clonotype: This could be a read error, since a much larger clone is one nucleotide away. The chain carries TRBV2 and TRBJ2-1; 10 bases are a match to TRBD2. The DNA end lines up better with TRBJ2-7; the J call may be wrong. Looked up from germline, CDR1 is SNHLY and CDR2 is FYNNEI. This CDR3 comprises 14 residues. CDR3 sequence: CASSTSGAYNEQYF. The CDR3 DNA sequence: TGTGCCAGCAGCACTAGCGGGGCTTACAATGAGCAGTACTTC.

This clonotype was found many times. V and J are TRBV9 and TRBJ2-1, with a possible D match to TRBD2 (5 bases). This CDR3 contains 18 residues. Between the trimmed V and J ends, which lost 0 bases and 0 bases, there was a span of 16 bases. Germline V gene data show CDR1 as SGDLS and CDR2 as YYNGEE. DNA of the CDR3: TGTGCCAGCAGCGTAGCAGTCCAAGGCGGGTTCTCCTACAATGAGCAGTTCTTC. Protein sequence: CASSVAVQGGFSYNEQFF.

This clonotype was counted at least ten times. The V gene is TRBV15, the J gene TRBJ1-1; TRBD1 agrees at 9 bases. Germline V gives CDR1 LNHNV, CDR2 YYDKDF (reference sequence). J lost 7 bases, V lost 5 bases, and 5 bases had no gene match. The CDR3 contains 13 residues. The CDR3 protein is CATSRGQGNEAFF. Written as DNA, the CDR3 is TGTGCCACCAGCCGAGGACAGGGGAATGAAGCTTTCTTT.

V usage is TRBV5-1 and J usage is TRBJ1-2, with D tentatively TRBD1 (6 bases). CDR1 and CDR2 (germline): SGHRS, YFSETQ. Trimming stripped 5 bases from V and 6 bases from J, with 11 bases between. The CDR3 has 12 residues. The CDR3 loop is CASRGDIDGYTF. CDR3 bases: TGCGCCAGCAGAGGGGACATCGATGGCTACACCTTC.

This clonotype has more than one count but fewer than ten. The chain couples TRBV11-2 to TRBJ2-5; 8 nucleotides line up with TRBD2. Germline V gene lookup returns CDR1 SGHAT and CDR2 FQNNGV. The V and J ends lost 0 bases and 2 bases, in that order; junction bases with no gene match: 8. The CDR3 consists of 17 residues. DNA for the CDR3: TGTGCCAGCAGCTTAGATTGGGCCGGGAGGGTACAAGAGACCCAGTACTTC. It yields the protein CASSLDWAGRVQETQYF.

The sample holds many counts of this clonotype. This chain links TRBV5-5 with TRBJ2-1; either TRBD1 or TRBD2 may fit D (5 bases each). Germline loops: CDR1 SGHKS, CDR2 YYEKEE (reference sequence). The CDR3 is made up of 13 amino acids. Between the trimmed V and J ends, which lost 4 bases and 6 bases, there was a span of 11 bases. CDR3 sequence: CASSQGTINEQFF. CDR3 nucleotides: TGTGCCAGCAGCCAAGGGACCATCAATGAGCAGTTCTTC. Supplemented by reference TRBV5-5 and TRBJ2-1, the full variable domain reads DAGVTQSPTHLIKTRGQQVTLRCSPISGHKSVSWYQQVLGQGPQFIFQYYEKEERGRGNFPDRFSARQFPNYSSELNVNALLLGDSALYLCASSQGTINEQFFGPGTRLTVL.

This clonotype was recorded at least ten times. The V gene is TRBV25-1, the J gene TRBJ2-7; no definite D call. The V gene lost 3 bases and the J gene lost 7 bases, with 7 bases spanning the gap. Germline values: CDR1 MGHDK, CDR2 SYGVNS. The CDR3 is 11 amino acids. CDR3 nucleotide sequence: TGTGCCAGCAGTGATCTTGGGGAGCAGTACTTC. It codes for CASSDLGEQYF.

The chain uses TRBV11-3 and TRBJ2-5; possibly TRBD1 for D (6 bases). V lost 0 bases and J lost 4, with 12 bases in between. This CDR3 spans 15 amino acids. Per germline, CDR1 SGHNT and CDR2 YENEEA. The CDR3 DNA follows: TGTGCCAGCAGCTTAGAGGTGAAGGGGGTAGAGACCCAGTACTTC. The encoded protein is CASSLEVKGVETQYF.

V is TRBV5-1 and J is TRBJ2-1; no firm D call. The germline V gene encodes CDR1 SGHRS and CDR2 YFSETQ. The CDR3 loop spans 15 amino acids. The V end was cut by 5 bases, the J end by 0 bases, with 12 bases between. The CDR3 is CASRPILSSYNEQFF. The CDR3 bases are TGCGCCAGCAGGCCAATTCTGAGCTCCTACAATGAGCAGTTCTTC.

In its sample, this clonotype was seen a few times. The rearrangement links TRBV5-1 to TRBJ2-1; D is ambiguous. The germline gives CDR1 SGHRS, CDR2 YFSETQ. The CDR3 is 14 amino acids. V lost 8 bases, J lost 6 bases, and 18 bases lay in between. The DNA of the CDR3 is TGCGCCAGTGAACAGTTTTTATGTCGCAATGAGCAGTTCTTC. Residues: CASEQFLCRNEQFF.

Concerning this clonotype itself: A read error may be the cause here, since a much bigger clone is one base away. The chain joins TRBV10-2 to TRBJ2-5, with 7 bases identical to TRBD2. This CDR3 region has 12 residues. The germline CDR1 and CDR2 sequences are WSHSY and SAAADI. The CDR3 spells CATTGGLETLYF. The CDR3 DNA reads as TGCGCCACGACCGGGGGGTTGGAGACCCTGTACTTC.

This clonotype was recorded at least ten times. This sequence joins TRBV4-1 and TRBJ2-5; 11 bases are shared with TRBD2. Trimming removed 0 bases from V and 4 bases from J; junction bases left unmatched: 1. Germline values: CDR1 MGHRA, CDR2 YSYEKL. The CDR3 has 15 residues. The CDR3 DNA is TGCGCCAGCAGCCAAGAGGGGACTAGCGGAGAGACCCAGTACTTC. This translates into CASSQEGTSGETQYF.

The rearrangement links TRBV7-2 to TRBJ2-3, with TRBD2 matching 10 bases. The CDR3 has 17 amino acids. The germline CDR1 and CDR2 sequences are SGHTA and FQGNSA. Trimming removed 1 base from V and 5 bases from J; junction bases left unmatched: 9. This chain's CDR3 is CASSLEASGRGVDTQYF. In nucleotides, the CDR3 is TGTGCCAGCAGCTTAGAGGCCAGCGGGAGGGGCGTAGATACGCAGTATTTT.